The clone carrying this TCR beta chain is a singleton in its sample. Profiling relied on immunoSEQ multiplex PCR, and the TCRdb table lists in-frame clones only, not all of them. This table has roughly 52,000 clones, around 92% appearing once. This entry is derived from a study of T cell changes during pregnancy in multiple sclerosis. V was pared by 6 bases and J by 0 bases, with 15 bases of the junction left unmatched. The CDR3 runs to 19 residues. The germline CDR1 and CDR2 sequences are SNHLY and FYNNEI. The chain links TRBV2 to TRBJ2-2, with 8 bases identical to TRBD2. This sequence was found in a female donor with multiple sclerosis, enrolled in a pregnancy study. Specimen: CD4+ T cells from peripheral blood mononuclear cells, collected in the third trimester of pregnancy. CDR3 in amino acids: CASSLRGLAGFANTGELFF. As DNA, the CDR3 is TGTGCCAGCAGCCTAAGGGGCCTAGCGGGTTTTGCGAACACCGGGGAGCTGTTTTTT.